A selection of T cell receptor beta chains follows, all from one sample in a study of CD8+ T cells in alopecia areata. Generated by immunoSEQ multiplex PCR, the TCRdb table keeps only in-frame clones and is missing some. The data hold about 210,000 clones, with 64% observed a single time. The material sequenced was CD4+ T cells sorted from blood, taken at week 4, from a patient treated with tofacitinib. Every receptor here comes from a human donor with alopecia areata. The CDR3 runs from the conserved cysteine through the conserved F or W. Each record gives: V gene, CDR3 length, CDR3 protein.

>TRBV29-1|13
CSVGTSGGKTQYF
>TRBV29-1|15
CSVTPSGGSTDTQYF
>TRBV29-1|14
CSVEGTGYNQPQHF
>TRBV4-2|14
CASSLEAGGTEAFF
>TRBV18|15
CASSPWTSGSYEQYF
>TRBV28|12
CASSLLRDEQYF
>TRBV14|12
CASSRLGEKLFF
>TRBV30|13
CAWAPYSNQPQHF
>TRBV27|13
CASSYGWAGELFF
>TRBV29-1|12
CSATAPDNEQFF
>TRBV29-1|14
CSVRDGRAGYEQFF
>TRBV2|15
CASSEQGAANEKLFF
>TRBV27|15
CASNPGGLAKNIQYF
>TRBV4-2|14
CASSQNTRGETQYF
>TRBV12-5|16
CASGPGVGADLGPLHF
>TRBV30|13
CAWRTGISYEQYF
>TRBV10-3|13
CAIWETAYNEQFF
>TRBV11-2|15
CASSLGNSIQETQYF
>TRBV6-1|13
CASWVHGGYEQYF
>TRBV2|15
CASSEIAGYNSPLHF
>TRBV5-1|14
CASSLRTGDTEAFF
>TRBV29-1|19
CSVEESFPGQGSGANVLTF
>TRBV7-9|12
CASSSINYGYTF
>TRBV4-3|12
CASSQDRGTQYF
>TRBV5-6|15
CASRVGGNYNSPLHF
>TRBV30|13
CAWRLERQAEAFF
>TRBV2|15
CASRLWTGYNQPQHF
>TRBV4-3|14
CASSQDEGYNEQFF
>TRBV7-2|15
CASSPGTSQIGTLHF
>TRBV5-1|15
CASRAGLASQETQYF
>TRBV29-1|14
CSVESQPSGNTIYF
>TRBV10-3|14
CAISEQGSHSPLHF
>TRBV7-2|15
CASSLVWGASDTQYF
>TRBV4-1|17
CASSPFSLSSYNSPLHF
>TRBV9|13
CASGAGQYNEQFF
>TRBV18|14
CASSPGTENTEAFF
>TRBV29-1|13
CSVKGQSSYEQYF
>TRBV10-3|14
CAISESGRTGELFF
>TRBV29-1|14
CSVGQGRGTGELFF
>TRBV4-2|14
CASSRIGGGETQYF
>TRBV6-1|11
CASSQVYEQYF
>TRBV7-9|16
CASSIYIGTANTEAFF
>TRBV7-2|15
CASSRTSGGAETQYF
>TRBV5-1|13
CASSRQGGTEAFF
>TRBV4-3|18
CASSQEVSTFSGANVLTF
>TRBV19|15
CASSRKSTGNTEAFF
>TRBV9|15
CASSVVDRGTDTQYF
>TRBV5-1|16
CASSLDLRGMNTEAFF
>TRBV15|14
CATSRDHAYNEQFF
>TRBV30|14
CAWRASGPYNEQFF
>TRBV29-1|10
CSVEVTEAFF
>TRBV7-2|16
CASSESLAGATDTQYF
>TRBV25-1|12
CASSGPSYGYTF
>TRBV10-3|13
CAISGSGGETQYF
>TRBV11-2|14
CASQPSQAQETQYF
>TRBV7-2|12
CASSSRFSEQFF